The present entry profiles one TCR beta chain with its context. This clonotype was seen a handful of times. Its antigen remains unidentified. No much larger clone is present one base from it, and per-base qualities are unavailable. This entry belongs to a study of CD8 T cells in ankylosing spondylitis (dated by TCRdb to the late 2010s). Context from the whole study: The study profiled T cell receptor beta repertoires in healthy donors and ankylosing spondylitis patients to find disease-linked TCR variants. In total, the full study cohort was made up of 95 to 110 healthy donors and 20 to 25 ankylosing spondylitis patients. Samples of peripheral blood were taken, and for ankylosing spondylitis patients, synovial fluid was collected as well.

CDR1 and CDR2 are read off the germline V gene as SGHTA and FQGNSA. The germline ends are 14 bases apart after V is trimmed by 3 bases and J by 2 bases. Spanning cysteine to phenylalanine, the CDR3 consists of 16 amino acids. The CDR3 DNA has 48 bases and is translated from base 1. Sequencing was performed on an Illumina HiSeq 2500. Quantitative 5'-RACE with molecular barcodes was used to prepare TCR beta libraries. The source study handled its data this way. A new computational method based on a probabilistic model of VDJ rearrangement was used to identify disease-linked TCR variants. TCRdb applied fastp at Q25 and MiXCR to the public reads, then kept only in-frame beta chains. Each entry is one CDR3 protein sequence, shown with its most common DNA and genes. For this entry, the V and J calls and clone size follow TCRdb and not the study's own pipeline. The sample has a few hundred thousand distinct CDR3 sequences on record, approximately 11% of them singletons. Less than 7% of the sample is taken by the ten largest.

The full study reports these points: A TCR beta motif of about 8 highly homologous amino acid variants appeared characteristic of blood from ankylosing spondylitis patients. The disease-linked clones showed a CD8+ phenotype and occurred at relatively low frequencies in peripheral blood. Significant enrichment of the disease-linked clones was reported in matched synovial fluid samples from ankylosing spondylitis patients. Some TCR beta motif variants had previously been reported in synovial fluid and blood of reactive arthritis patients, which suggested common disease-initiation mechanisms.

This clonotype originated in a male donor with ankylosing spondylitis or in good health (not recorded which). Material for sequencing was blood, either unsorted or a sorted T cell fraction (not recorded which). The chain links TRBV7-2 with TRBJ2-1; the D gene is possibly TRBD1, with 6 bases matching. The DNA reads as follows: TGTGCCAGCAGCTTTGTTAGCAGGGGTCCCTACAATGAGCAGTTCTTC. Its protein is CASSFVSRGPYNEQFF.